Sequencing of this T cell receptor (beta chain) was carried out in a study of T-cell memory formation after mild COVID-19 (dated by TCRdb to the early 2020s). Background for the entire study: Most TCR sequence clusters were specific to one of the two donors. In a couple of donors, T-cell clones that expanded and contracted after mild COVID-19 were tracked by sequencing TCRalpha and TCRbeta repertoires over time. Two young, previously healthy adult volunteers made up the cohort, one male and one female.

PBMCs were isolated by Ficoll-Paque density gradient centrifugation. The CDR3 starts with the cysteine, ends with the phenylalanine, and has 16 residues. Just the 48-base CDR3 DNA is kept, in frame starting at base 1. In the germline V gene (reference sequence), CDR1 corresponds to SEHNR and CDR2 to FQNEAQ. V trim: 5 bases; J trim: 5 bases; unmatched bases: 8. Details on this clonotype: It lacks a known antigen. No clone much larger than this one lies a single base away; base qualities are absent.

The study at large found these results: Whether the second-wave clones peaking on day 37 were SARS-CoV-2 specific was not confirmed. Only two mild cases were covered in the study, and larger cohorts including severe cases with pre-infection samples were considered necessary. Some responding clones were detected in pre-infection memory, which suggested that pre-existing cross-reactive memory T cells had joined the SARS-CoV-2 response. Clones that contracted from day 15 to 85 showed balanced CD4/CD8 phenotypes, whereas a second wave of clones that expanded from day 15 to 37 leaned towards CD4+. Contracting CD4+ clones were found mainly in CM and EM memory subsets, while CD8+ clones were enriched in EMRA.

TCRdb records Illumina NovaSeq 6000 as the sequencer. cDNA libraries for TCRalpha and TCRbeta were prepared by 5'RACE using constant-segment primers, with sample barcodes and unique molecular identifiers added. Trizol reagent was used to extract RNA from every sample. Libraries were amplified in two PCR steps, with a second sample barcode and Illumina TruSeq adapters added in the second step. Sequencing of the libraries was done on an Illumina NovaSeq, producing 2 x 150 bp paired-end reads. Per the source publication's procedure: Demultiplexing of reads and collapsing into UMI-guided consensus sequences were performed with migec v1.2.7. Using mixcr v2.1.11, UMI consensuses were aligned to TRA and TRB V and J templates and then assembled into clonotypes. A clonotype was counted as expanded or contracted only if both edgeR and NoisET called the change significant, with noise models trained on biological replicates. For edgeR calls, a false discovery rate-adjusted p below 0.01 and a log2 fold-change threshold of 1 were applied. PCA with hierarchical clustering of max-normalized trajectories of the 1000 most abundant clonotypes was used as exploratory dynamics analysis. The CD4 or CD8 phenotype of responding clones was assigned using the separately sequenced CD4+ and CD8+ repertoires. TCRdb handled the public reads itself, with Q25 trimming in fastp and clone calling in MiXCR, and kept productive beta chains. Rows with one shared CDR3 protein collapse into an entry with the most common genes and DNA. What appears here as the V and J calls and clone size reflects TCRdb's work, not the paper's. Counted in this sample were approximately 60,000 distinct CDR3 sequences; over 7.5% of them appeared once. The ten largest account for around 1.2% of the sample.

The V gene is TRBV7-9 and the J gene is TRBJ2-1, with 11 central nucleotides matching TRBD2. Material for sequencing was PBMCs or a T cell subset sorted from them (not recorded which). This sequence originates from a man between 18 and 29 years old who had mild COVID-19 (a few samples of this study predate the infection). The sample titles of this study are shuffled in the database, so cell type and time point are left out; the donor was told from shared clones. The CDR3 here reads CASSPTASGGNNEQFF. The nucleotides read TGTGCCAGCAGCCCGACAGCTAGCGGGGGGAACAATGAGCAGTTCTTC.